One sample yielded the 14 T cell receptor beta chains listed below, sequenced in a study of PD-L1 blockade in urothelial cancer. Clones were sequenced by immunoSEQ multiplex PCR, and TCRdb holds only the in-frame ones, with some missing. The profile shows roughly 36,000 clones, roughly 89% of them singletons. Sequencing was performed on PBMCs, taken around atezolizumab (anti-PD-L1) treatment. The receptors originated from a man in his sixties with urothelial cancer.

The J gene is TRBJ2-5, the V gene TRBV4-2, with 9 positions matching TRBD2. Trimming at V came to 3 bases and at J to 3 bases, leaving 8 bases not matched to a gene. This CDR3 is 16 amino acids long. Germline V gene sequence: CDR1 LGHNA, CDR2 YNFKEQ. CDR3 nucleotide sequence: TGTGCCAGCAGCCAGACCACTAGCGGGCTGGAAGAGACCCAGTACTTC. Its translation is CASSQTTSGLEETQYF.

The rearrangement links TRBV5-5 to TRBJ2-7, with 7 bases fitting TRBD2. The CDR3 spans 12 residues. The V segment lost 6 bases and the J segment 3 bases; nucleotides outside the gene matches: 3. The V gene's germline CDR1 is SGHKS and CDR2 YYEKEE (reference sequence). The CDR3 spells CASTPGGYEQYF. In DNA form, the CDR3 reads TGTGCCAGCACCCCGGGGGGCTACGAGCAGTACTTC.

This chain connects TRBV27 to TRBJ1-2, with 7 bases aligning to TRBD1. After removal of 3 bases from V and 5 bases from J, the junction contained 3 bases not matched to a gene. CDR1 MNHEY and CDR2 SMNVEV come from the germline V gene (reference sequence). This CDR3 region has 13 residues. The CDR3 DNA follows: TGTGCCAGCAGTTTGACAGGGTGGTATGGCTACACCTTC. This gives the protein CASSLTGWYGYTF.

The chain recombines TRBV18 with TRBJ2-5; perhaps TRBD1 as D (5 bases). The CDR3 sequence is 14 residues long. V lost 3 bases and J lost 5, with 13 bases in between. CDR1 and CDR2 (germline): KGHSH, LQKENI. CDR3 in amino acids: CASSPPAGMETQYF. CDR3 bases: TGTGCCAGCTCACCTCCGGCAGGGATGGAGACCCAGTACTTC.

This clone was seen just once. V and J are TRBV6-6 and TRBJ2-3; no clear D gene. CDR3 size: 14 residues. Germline values: CDR1 MNHNY, CDR2 SVGAGI (reference sequence). Trimming left V 1 base short and J 5 bases short, with 10 bases between. The CDR3 here is CASSYYKSGDTQYF. DNA of the CDR3: TGTGCCAGCAGTTACTACAAGTCGGGAGATACGCAGTATTTT.

This rearrangement joins TRBV19 to TRBJ2-2; 10 bases map to TRBD2. CDR1 is LNHDA, CDR2 SQIVND, per germline (reference sequence). V lost 2 bases to trimming and J lost 7 bases; unmatched junction nucleotides: 10. CDR3 length: 17 residues. The CDR3 spells CASSIIASGSIGGELFF. The CDR3 coding sequence is TGTGCCAGTAGTATAATAGCTAGCGGGAGTATAGGCGGGGAGCTGTTTTTT.

This chain joins TRBV11-2 and TRBJ2-4; 7 nucleotides line up with TRBD1. V lost 5 bases and J lost 3; bases outside the gene matches: 7. Germline V gene sequence: CDR1 SGHAT, CDR2 FQNNGV. CDR3 length equals 15 residues. CDR3: CASSLNRGGKNIQYF. The CDR3 region has the DNA TGTGCCAGCAGCCTGAACAGGGGCGGCAAAAACATTCAGTACTTC.

The rearrangement links TRBV11-2 to TRBJ1-6; no clear D gene. The CDR3 spans 15 residues. From germline, CDR1 is SGHAT and CDR2 FQNNGV. Trimming cost V 0 bases and J 9 bases, with 12 bases left between them. The DNA of the CDR3 is TGTGCCAGCAGCTTAGAGGGCGGGAGAGGTTCACCCCTCCACTTT. Its protein is CASSLEGGRGSPLHF.

The chain uses TRBV27 and TRBJ2-7; 7 positions agree with TRBD1. The germline gives CDR1 MNHEY, CDR2 SMNVEV (reference sequence). V trimming: 6 bases; J trimming: 0 bases; junction bases outside the gene matches: 2. This CDR3 region has 13 residues. The CDR3 reads CASSRTGSYEQYF. The DNA of the CDR3 is TGTGCCAGCAGCCGGACAGGCTCCTACGAGCAGTACTTC.

The rearrangement joins TRBV4-3 to TRBJ2-3, with D unclear. The CDR3 runs 14 residues. Trimming pared 2 bases from V and 5 bases from J, leaving 11 bases between. Germline CDR1 is LGHNA and CDR2 is YSLEER. CDR3 region: CASSQTLPGDTQYF. CDR3 nucleotide sequence: TGCGCCAGCAGCCAAACCCTGCCCGGAGATACGCAGTATTTT.

The J gene is TRBJ1-5, the V gene TRBV28, with D perhaps TRBD1 (5 bases). The CDR3 covers 17 residues. V lost 6 bases, J lost 0 bases, and 18 bases lay in between. CDR1 is MDHEN and CDR2 is SYDVKM in the germline V gene. The CDR3 coding sequence is TGTGCCAGCAGAGAGACGGTAGGGGCGTATAGCAATCAGCCCCAGCATTTT. It specifies CASRETVGAYSNQPQHF.

J is TRBJ2-7 and V is TRBV27; tentatively, D is TRBD1 (6 bases). Germline CDR1 is MNHEY and CDR2 is SMNVEV (reference sequence). Trimming stripped 2 bases from V and 3 bases from J, with 17 bases between. CDR3 length equals 16 residues. CDR3 amino acids: CASSLLQGNVGYEQYF. The CDR3 bases are TGTGCCAGCAGTTTACTACAGGGAAATGTGGGCTACGAGCAGTACTTC.

The rearrangement uses TRBV6-6 and TRBJ2-7; a possible D gene is TRBD1 (6 bases). The CDR3 runs to 13 residues. V lost 5 bases and J lost 7, with 15 bases in between. Germline values: CDR1 MNHNY, CDR2 SVGAGI (reference sequence). CDR3 sequence (DNA): TGTGCCAGCAGTCGCTCTACAGGGAATGAGCAGTACTTC. Translating gives CASSRSTGNEQYF.

This chain uses TRBV7-9 with TRBJ1-4; TRBD1 might be the D (5 bases). Between the trimmed V and J ends, which lost 0 bases and 5 bases, there was a span of 7 bases. This CDR3 contains 14 residues. Per the germline V gene, CDR1 is SEHNR and CDR2 is FQNEAQ (reference sequence). CDR3: CASSLAAGNEKLFF. The CDR3 DNA follows: TGTGCCAGCAGCTTAGCGGCAGGGAATGAAAAACTGTTTTTT.